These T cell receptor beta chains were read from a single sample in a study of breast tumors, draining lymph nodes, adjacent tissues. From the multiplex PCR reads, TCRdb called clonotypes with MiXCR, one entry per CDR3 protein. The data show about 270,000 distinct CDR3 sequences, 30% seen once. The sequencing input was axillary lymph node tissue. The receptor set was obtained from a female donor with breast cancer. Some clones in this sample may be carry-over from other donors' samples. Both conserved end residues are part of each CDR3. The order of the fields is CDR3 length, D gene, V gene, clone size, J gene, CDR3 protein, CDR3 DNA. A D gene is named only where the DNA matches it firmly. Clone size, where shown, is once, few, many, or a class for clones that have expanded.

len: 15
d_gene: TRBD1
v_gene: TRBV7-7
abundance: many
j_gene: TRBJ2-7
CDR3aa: CASSADRGPTYEQYF
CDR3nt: TGTGCTAGCAGCGCCGACAGGGGGCCCACCTACGAGCAGTACTTC

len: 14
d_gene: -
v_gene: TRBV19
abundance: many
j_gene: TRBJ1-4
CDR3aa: CASSQTVINEKLFF
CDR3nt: TGTGCCAGTAGTCAGACGGTGATTAATGAAAAACTGTTTTTT

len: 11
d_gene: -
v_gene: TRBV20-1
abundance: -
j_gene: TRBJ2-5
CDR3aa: CSGTEQETQPF
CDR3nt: TGCAGTGGAACAGAGCAAGAGACCCAGCCCTTC

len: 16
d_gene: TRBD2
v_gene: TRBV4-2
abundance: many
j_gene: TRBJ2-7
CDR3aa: CASSQFSGRALSEQYF
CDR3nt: TGTGCCAGCAGCCAGTTCAGCGGGAGGGCCCTCTCCGAGCAGTACTTC

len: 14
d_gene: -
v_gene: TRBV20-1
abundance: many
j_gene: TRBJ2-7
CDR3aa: CSARTGNSYYEQYF
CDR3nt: TGCAGTGCGAGAACCGGGAATTCTTACTACGAGCAGTACTTC

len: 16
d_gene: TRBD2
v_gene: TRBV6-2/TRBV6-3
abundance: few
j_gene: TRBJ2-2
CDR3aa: CASSSSGGPSTGELFF
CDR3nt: TGTGCCAGCAGTTCAAGCGGGGGGCCTTCGACCGGGGAGCTGTTTTTT

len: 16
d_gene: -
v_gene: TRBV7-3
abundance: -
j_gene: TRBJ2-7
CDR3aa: CASNRDFSGLTYEQYF
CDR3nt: TGTGCCAGCAACCGGGACTTCAGCGGCCTCACCTACGAGCAGTACTTC

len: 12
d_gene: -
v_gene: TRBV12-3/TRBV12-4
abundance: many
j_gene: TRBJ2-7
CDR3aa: CASSLTGLEQYF
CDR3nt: TGTGCCAGCAGTTTAACAGGTCTCGAGCAGTACTTC

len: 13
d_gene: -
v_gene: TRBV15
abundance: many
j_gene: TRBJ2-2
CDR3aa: CATSRELVGELFF
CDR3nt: TGTGCCACCAGCAGAGAGCTAGTGGGGGAGCTGTTTTTT

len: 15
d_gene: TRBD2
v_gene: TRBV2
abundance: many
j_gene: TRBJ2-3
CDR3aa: CASRETSGRDDTQYF
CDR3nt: TGTGCCAGCAGGGAGACTAGCGGGAGGGATGATACGCAGTATTTT

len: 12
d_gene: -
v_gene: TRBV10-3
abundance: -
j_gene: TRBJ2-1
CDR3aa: CAISGGPGEQFF
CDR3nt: TGTGCCATCTCAGGTGGGCCAGGTGAGCAGTTCTTC

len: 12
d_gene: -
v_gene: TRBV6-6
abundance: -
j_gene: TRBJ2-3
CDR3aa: CASALYADTQYF
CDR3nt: TGTGCCAGCGCCCTTTACGCAGATACGCAGTATTTT

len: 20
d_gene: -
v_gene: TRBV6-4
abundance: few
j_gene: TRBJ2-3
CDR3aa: CASSLQGFPGGLIGTDTQYF
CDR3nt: TGTGCCAGCAGCCTCCAGGGTTTCCCCGGGGGGCTAATCGGCACAGATACGCAGTATTTT

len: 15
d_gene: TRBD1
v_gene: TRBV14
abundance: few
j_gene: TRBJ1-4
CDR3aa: CASSPRTGINEKLFF
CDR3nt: TGTGCCAGCTCACCGCGGACAGGGATTAATGAAAAACTGTTTTTT

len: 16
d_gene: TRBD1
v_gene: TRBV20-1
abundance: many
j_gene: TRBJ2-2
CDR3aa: CSARDAGTGGGGELFF
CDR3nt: TGCAGTGCTAGAGACGCCGGGACAGGGGGCGGAGGGGAGCTGTTTTTT

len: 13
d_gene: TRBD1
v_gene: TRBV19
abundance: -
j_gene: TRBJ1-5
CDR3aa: CASSPRTGPIQHF
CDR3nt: TGTGCCAGTAGTCCCCGGACAGGGCCCATCCAGCATTTT

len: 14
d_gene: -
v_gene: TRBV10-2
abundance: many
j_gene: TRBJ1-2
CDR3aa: CASSEQARWDGYTF
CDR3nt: TGCGCCAGCAGTGAACAGGCGAGATGGGATGGCTACACCTTC

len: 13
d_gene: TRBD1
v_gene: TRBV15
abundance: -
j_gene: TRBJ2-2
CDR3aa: CAAAQGLAGELFF
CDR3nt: TGTGCCGCCGCACAGGGGCTCGCCGGGGAGCTGTTTTTT

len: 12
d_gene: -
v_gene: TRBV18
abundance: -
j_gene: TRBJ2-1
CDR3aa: CASSPSEPIQFF
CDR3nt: TGTGCCAGCTCACCTAGCGAGCCGATACAGTTCTTC

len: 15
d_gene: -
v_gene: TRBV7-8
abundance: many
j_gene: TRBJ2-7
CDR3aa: CASSLVLQMGSEQYF
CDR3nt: TGTGCCAGCAGCTTAGTCCTCCAGATGGGGTCTGAGCAGTACTTC

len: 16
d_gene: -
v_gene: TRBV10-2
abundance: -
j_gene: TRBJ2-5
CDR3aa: CASSDSRGRDQETQYF
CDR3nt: TGCGCCAGCAGTGACTCGAGGGGACGGGACCAAGAGACCCAGTACTTC

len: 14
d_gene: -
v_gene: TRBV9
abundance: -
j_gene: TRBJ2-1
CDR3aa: CASSVSIVGNEQPF
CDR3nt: TGTGCCAGCAGCGTAAGTATCGTTGGCAATGAGCAGCCCTTC

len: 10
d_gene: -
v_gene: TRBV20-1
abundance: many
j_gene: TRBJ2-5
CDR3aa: CSASSETQYF
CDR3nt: TGCAGTGCTAGTTCGGAGACCCAGTACTTC

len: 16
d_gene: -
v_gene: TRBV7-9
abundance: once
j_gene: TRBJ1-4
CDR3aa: CASSLDRGHGGEKLFF
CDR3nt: TGTGCCAGCAGCTTAGATAGGGGACACGGCGGTGAAAAACTGTTTTTT

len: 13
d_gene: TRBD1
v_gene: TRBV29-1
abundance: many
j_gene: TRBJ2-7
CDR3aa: CSVCWGQGVEQYF
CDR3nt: TGCAGCGTCTGCTGGGGACAGGGCGTCGAGCAGTACTTC

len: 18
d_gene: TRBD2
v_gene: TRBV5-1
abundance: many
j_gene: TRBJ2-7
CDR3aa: CASSLDRLAGASSYEQYF
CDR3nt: TGCGCCAGCAGCTTGGATAGGCTAGCGGGCGCGAGCTCCTACGAGCAGTACTTC

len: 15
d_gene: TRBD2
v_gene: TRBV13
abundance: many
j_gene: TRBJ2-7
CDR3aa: CASSWTSGSFYEQYF
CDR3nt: TGTGCCAGCAGCTGGACTAGCGGGAGTTTTTACGAGCAGTACTTC

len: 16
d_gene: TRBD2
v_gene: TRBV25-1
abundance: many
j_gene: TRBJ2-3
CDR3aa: CASSILAGGSADTQYF
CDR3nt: TGTGCCAGCAGTATCCTAGCGGGAGGGAGTGCAGATACGCAGTATTTT

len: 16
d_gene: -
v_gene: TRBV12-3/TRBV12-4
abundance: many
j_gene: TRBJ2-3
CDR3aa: CASRSGQAGGTDTQYF
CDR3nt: TGTGCCAGCAGATCGGGACAGGCGGGAGGCACAGATACGCAGTATTTT

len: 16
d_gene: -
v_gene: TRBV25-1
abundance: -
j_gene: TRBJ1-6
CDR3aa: CASSSREQGSNSPLHF
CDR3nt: TGTGCCAGCAGTAGCCGGGAGCAAGGATCGAATTCACCCCTCCACTTT

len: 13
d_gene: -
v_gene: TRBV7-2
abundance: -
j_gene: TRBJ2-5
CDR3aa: CASSRPGRGTQYF
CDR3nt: TGTGCCAGCAGCCGTCCGGGACGAGGGACCCAGTACTTC

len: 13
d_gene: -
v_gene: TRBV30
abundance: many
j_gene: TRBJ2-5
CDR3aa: CAWRGDLTETQYF
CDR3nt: TGTGCCTGGAGGGGGGATTTGACGGAGACCCAGTACTTC

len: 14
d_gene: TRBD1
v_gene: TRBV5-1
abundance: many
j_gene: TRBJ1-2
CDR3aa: CASSSGQRNYGYTF
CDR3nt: TGTGCCAGCAGTTCGGGACAGAGAAACTATGGCTACACCTTC

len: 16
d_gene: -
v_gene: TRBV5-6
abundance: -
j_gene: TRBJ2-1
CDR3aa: CASSFGQSWIHNEQFF
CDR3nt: TGTGCCAGCAGCTTCGGACAGTCCTGGATCCACAATGAGCAGTTCTTC

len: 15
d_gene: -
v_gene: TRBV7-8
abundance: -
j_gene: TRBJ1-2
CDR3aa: CASSLGGLELYGYTF
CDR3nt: TGTGCCAGCAGCTTAGGAGGGTTGGAGCTCTATGGCTACACCTTC

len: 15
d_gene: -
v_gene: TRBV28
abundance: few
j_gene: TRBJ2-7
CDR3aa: CASSVGAGVSYEQYF
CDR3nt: TGTGCCAGCAGCGTGGGGGCTGGGGTGTCCTACGAGCAGTACTTC

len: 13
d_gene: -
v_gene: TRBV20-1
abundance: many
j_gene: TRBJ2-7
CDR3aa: CSARRSQTYEQYF
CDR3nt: TGCAGTGCTAGACGTTCGCAGACCTACGAGCAGTACTTC

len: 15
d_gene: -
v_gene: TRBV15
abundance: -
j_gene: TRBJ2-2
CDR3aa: CATSRDLGEVDELFF
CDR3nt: TGTGCCACCAGCAGAGATCTGGGGGAGGTAGATGAGCTGTTTTTT

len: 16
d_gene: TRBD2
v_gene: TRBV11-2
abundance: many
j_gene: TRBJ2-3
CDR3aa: CASSPPSGKGTDTQYF
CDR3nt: TGTGCCAGCAGCCCACCAAGCGGGAAGGGCACAGATACGCAGTATTTT

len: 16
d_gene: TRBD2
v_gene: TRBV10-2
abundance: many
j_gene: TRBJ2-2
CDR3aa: CASRGLAGLNTGELFF
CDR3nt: TGCGCCAGCAGGGGACTAGCGGGATTAAACACCGGGGAGCTGTTTTTT

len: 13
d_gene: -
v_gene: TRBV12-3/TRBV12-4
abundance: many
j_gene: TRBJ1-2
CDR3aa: CASSFAGEYGYTF
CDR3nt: TGTGCCAGCAGTTTTGCGGGGGAATATGGCTACACCTTC

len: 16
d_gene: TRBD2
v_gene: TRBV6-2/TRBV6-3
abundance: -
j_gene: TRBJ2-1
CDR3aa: CASRGSGRAWYNEQFF
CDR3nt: TGTGCCAGCAGAGGTAGCGGGAGGGCCTGGTACAATGAGCAGTTCTTC

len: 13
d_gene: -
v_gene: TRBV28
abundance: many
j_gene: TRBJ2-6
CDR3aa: CASRKSGANVLTF
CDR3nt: TGTGCCAGCAGAAAGTCTGGGGCCAACGTCCTGACTTTC

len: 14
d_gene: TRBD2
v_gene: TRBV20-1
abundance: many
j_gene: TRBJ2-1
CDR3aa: CSAPGLAAHNEQFF
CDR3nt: TGCAGTGCCCCGGGACTAGCGGCCCACAATGAGCAGTTCTTC

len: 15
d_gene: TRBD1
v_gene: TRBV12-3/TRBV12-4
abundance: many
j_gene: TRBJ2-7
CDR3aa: CASSLGSGQSYEQYF
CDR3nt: TGTGCCAGCAGTTTAGGGTCGGGACAGTCCTACGAGCAGTACTTC

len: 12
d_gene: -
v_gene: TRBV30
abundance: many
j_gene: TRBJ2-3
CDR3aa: CAWSVPLDTQYF
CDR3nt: TGTGCCTGGAGTGTACCTTTAGATACGCAGTATTTT

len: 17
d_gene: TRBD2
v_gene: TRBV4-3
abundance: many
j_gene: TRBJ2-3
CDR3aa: CASSQAGGGASTDTQYF
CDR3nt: TGCGCCAGCAGCCAAGCAGGCGGGGGAGCTAGCACAGATACGCAGTATTTT

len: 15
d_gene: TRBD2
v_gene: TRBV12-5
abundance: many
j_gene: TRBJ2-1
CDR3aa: CASGLGGGSYNEQFF
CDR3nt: TGTGCTAGTGGTTTGGGCGGGGGGTCCTACAATGAGCAGTTCTTC

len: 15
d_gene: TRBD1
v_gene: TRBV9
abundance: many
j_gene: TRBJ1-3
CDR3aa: CASNQGQMDGNTIYF
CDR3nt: TGTGCCAGCAACCAGGGACAGATGGATGGAAACACCATATATTTT